This TCR beta chain was sequenced during a study of blood T cell repertoires in COVID-19. Across the whole study: The United States, Italy and Spain were the sources of the acute and convalescent COVID-19 samples. Sources were T cells, B-cell-depleted T cells, or PBMCs; the material itself was cDNA or gDNA.

The CDR3 contains 13 residues. Germline-derived CDR1 and CDR2 are GTSNPN and SVGIG (reference sequence). J gave up 7 bases and V 3 bases, and 1 base lay outside the gene matches. Authors' data handling: For nucleated cells, counts were estimated from reference gene primer amplification. Data came from immunoSEQ multiplex PCR; TCRdb stores just in-frame clones and leaves some out. V, J and clone size derive from that table, while D and trimming were established from the DNA sequence. The data contain under 150,000 clones, about four fifths of them seen just once; the ten biggest clones take up approximately 8.1%.

The material sequenced was peripheral blood. The chain is built from TRBV30 and TRBJ2-2; 11 positions match TRBD1. This TCR was sampled from a woman aged 40 to 50 with acute or convalescent COVID-19. The CDR3 region is CAWRGTGGGELFF. CDR3 bases: TGTGCCTGGAGGGGGACAGGGGGCGGGGAGCTGTTTTTT.